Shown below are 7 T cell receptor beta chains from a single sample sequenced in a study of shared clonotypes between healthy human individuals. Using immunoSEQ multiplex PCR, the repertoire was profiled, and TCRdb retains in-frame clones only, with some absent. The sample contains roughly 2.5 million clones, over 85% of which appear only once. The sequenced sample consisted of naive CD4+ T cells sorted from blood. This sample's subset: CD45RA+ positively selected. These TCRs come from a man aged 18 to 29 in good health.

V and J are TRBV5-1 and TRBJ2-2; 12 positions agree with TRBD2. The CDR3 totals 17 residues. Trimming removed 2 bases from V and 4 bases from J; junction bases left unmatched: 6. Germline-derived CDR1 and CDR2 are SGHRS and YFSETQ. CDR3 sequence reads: CASSFPSGGGPTGELFF. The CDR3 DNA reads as TGCGCCAGCAGCTTCCCTAGCGGGGGGGGTCCCACCGGGGAGCTGTTTTTT. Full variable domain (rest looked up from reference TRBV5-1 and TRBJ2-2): KAGVTQTPRYLIKTRGQQVTLSCSPISGHRSVSWYQQTPGQGLQFLFEYFSETQRNKGNFPGRFSGRQFSNSRSEMNVSTLELGDSALYLCASSFPSGGGPTGELFFGEGSRLTVL.

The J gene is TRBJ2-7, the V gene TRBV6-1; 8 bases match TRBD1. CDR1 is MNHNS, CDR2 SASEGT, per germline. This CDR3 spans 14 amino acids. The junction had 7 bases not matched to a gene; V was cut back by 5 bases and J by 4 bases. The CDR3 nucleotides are TGTGCCAGCAGTTCCCGGACAGGGAAGTACGAGCAGTACTTC. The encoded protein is CASSSRTGKYEQYF.

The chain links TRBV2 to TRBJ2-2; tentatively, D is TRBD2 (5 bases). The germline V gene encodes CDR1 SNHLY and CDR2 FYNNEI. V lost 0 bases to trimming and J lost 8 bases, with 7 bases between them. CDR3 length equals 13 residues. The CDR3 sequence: CASSEATGGELFF. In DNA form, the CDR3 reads TGTGCCAGCAGTGAAGCTACGGGGGGGGAGCTGTTTTTT.

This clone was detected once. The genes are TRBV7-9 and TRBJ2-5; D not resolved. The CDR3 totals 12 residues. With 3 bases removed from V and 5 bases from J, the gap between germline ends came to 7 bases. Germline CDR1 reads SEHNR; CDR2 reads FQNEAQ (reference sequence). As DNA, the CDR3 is TGTGCCAGCAGCTTCGGGTGGGAGACCCAGTACTTC. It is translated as CASSFGWETQYF.

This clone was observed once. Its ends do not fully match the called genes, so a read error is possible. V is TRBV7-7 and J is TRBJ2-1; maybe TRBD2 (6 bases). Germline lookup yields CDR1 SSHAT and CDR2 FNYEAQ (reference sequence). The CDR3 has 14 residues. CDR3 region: CASSMGGGLNEQFF. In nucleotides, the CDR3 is TGTGCTAGCAGCATGGGCGGAGGGTTAAATGAGCAGTTCTTC.

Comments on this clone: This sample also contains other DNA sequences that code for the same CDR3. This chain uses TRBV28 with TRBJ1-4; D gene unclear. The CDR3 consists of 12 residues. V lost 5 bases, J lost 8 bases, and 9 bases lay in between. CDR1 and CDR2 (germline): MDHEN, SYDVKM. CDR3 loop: CASSPRREKLFF. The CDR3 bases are TGTGCCAGCAGTCCGAGGCGGGAAAAACTGTTTTTT.

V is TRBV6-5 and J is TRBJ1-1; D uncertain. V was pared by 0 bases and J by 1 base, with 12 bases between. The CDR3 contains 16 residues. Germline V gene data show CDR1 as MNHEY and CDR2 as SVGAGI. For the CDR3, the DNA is TGTGCCAGCAGTTACTCGAGGGCGGTCCGGAACACTGAAGCTTTCTTT. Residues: CASSYSRAVRNTEAFF.